This T cell receptor (beta chain) was sequenced for a study of blood T cell repertoires in COVID-19. Looked up from germline, CDR1 is MNHEY and CDR2 is SVGAGI. V shed 0 bases, J shed 10 bases, and the junction held 4 bases outside the gene matches. The CDR3 is 15 residues long. In the original analysis: For nucleated cells, counts were estimated from reference gene primer amplification. Method: immunoSEQ multiplex PCR; TCRdb's copy keeps in-frame clones and lacks some. That table furnishes V, J and clone size, whereas the DNA furnished D and trimming. In the table there are approximately 110,000 clones, roughly 90% of which are singletons.

The TCR originated in a man aged 50 or older with COVID-19, enrolled during active disease. The sample taken for sequencing was peripheral blood. J is TRBJ2-1 and V is TRBV6-5, with TRBD2 matching 12 bases. CDR3 residues: CASSYSTSGGGEQFF. The CDR3 DNA follows: TGTGCCAGCAGTTACTCGACTAGCGGGGGTGGGGAGCAGTTCTTC.